These 21 T cell receptor beta chains came from one sample sequenced in a study of beta chain features in type 1 diabetes. Notes on the study in general: Shorter TCRB CDR3s, moderately but significantly so, were found in Type 1 diabetes patients in all four CD4+ subsets.

Since all of the isolated RNA was reverse transcribed, expressed TCRB transcripts were what got sequenced. The table came from immunoSEQ multiplex PCR; TCRdb's copy has only in-frame clones and leaves some out. The data show some 170,000 clones, around 63% seen once. Which antigens these TCRs recognize remains unknown. Source material: naive CD4+ T cells from blood. Receptor source: a man in his thirties or forties with type 1 diabetes.

The chain links TRBV6-5 to TRBJ1-6; D unclear. Germline CDR1 is MNHEY and CDR2 is SVGAGI. The germline V and J ends were trimmed by 8 bases and 3 bases, with 11 bases remaining between them. The CDR3 spans 14 residues. The CDR3 sequence: CASGNRGYNSPLHF. The CDR3 bases are TGTGCCAGCGGCAACCGGGGCTATAATTCACCCCTCCACTTT.

This clone has just a few counts. The rearrangement joins TRBV30 to TRBJ2-5; D may match TRBD1 or TRBD2 (5 bases each). Germline V gene lookup returns CDR1 GTSNPN and CDR2 SVGIG (reference sequence). The CDR3 sequence is 14 residues long. Trimming left V 8 bases short and J 1 base short, with 17 bases between. DNA for the CDR3: TGTGCCGTCAACGGGGCAGGAGTCCAAGAGACCCAGTACTTC. It is translated as CAVNGAGVQETQYF.

Only a few counts were recorded for this clone. The chain is built from TRBV25-1 and TRBJ1-2, with 8 bases lining up with TRBD1. Looked up from germline, CDR1 is MGHDK and CDR2 is SYGVNS. V dropped 5 bases and J dropped 7; count of bases not matched to a gene: 3. This CDR3 has 12 residues. The CDR3 DNA is TGTGCCAGCAGTCAGGGGGCTCGTGGCTACACCTTC. It encodes CASSQGARGYTF.

This chain connects TRBV28 to TRBJ1-2, with D perhaps matching TRBD1 (6 bases). V lost 3 bases and J 5 bases, leaving 13 bases between the germline ends. Looked up from germline, CDR1 is MDHEN and CDR2 is SYDVKM. The CDR3 runs to 14 residues. CDR3 nucleotide sequence: TGTGCCAGCAGTTTCTTACAGGGTATTTATGGCTACACCTTC. Translation gives CASSFLQGIYGYTF.

J is TRBJ1-6 and V is TRBV7-9; weak D call: TRBD1 (5 bases). The CDR3 runs to 15 residues. The germline gives CDR1 SEHNR, CDR2 FQNEAQ (reference sequence). The V gene lost 5 bases and the J gene lost 7 bases, with 15 bases spanning the gap. Written as DNA, the CDR3 is TGTGCCAGCAGCCCCCAGGACAATCTCAATTCACCCCTCCACTTT. Its translation is CASSPQDNLNSPLHF.

This chain joins TRBV23-1 and TRBJ1-5; unclear D gene. TRBV23-1 is an open reading frame, and its role is uncertain. V was shortened by 0 bases and J by 6 bases, with 9 bases between the two germline ends. The CDR3 covers 14 residues. Here the CDR3 DNA reads TGCGCCAGCAGTCAATCTGCTCGGGGTCAGCCCCAGCATTTT. It encodes CASSQSARGQPQHF.

The chain is built from TRBV18 and TRBJ2-7, with D perhaps matching TRBD1 (6 bases). The CDR3 spans 12 residues. Trimming shortened V by 3 bases and J by 5 bases, and 8 bases separated the two germline ends. CDR1 is KGHSH and CDR2 is LQKENI in the germline V gene. The CDR3 region has the DNA TGTGCCAGCTCACCCTACAGGGACGAGCAGTACTTC. This encodes CASSPYRDEQYF.

This chain joins TRBV9 and TRBJ2-5, with 9 bases aligning to TRBD2. The CDR3 spans 17 residues. Germline V gene lookup returns CDR1 SGDLS and CDR2 YYNGEE. The ends lost 0 bases at V and 5 bases at J; junction bases unmatched: 11. The CDR3 loop reads CASSVGVSGGKLETQYF. The CDR3 DNA sequence: TGTGCCAGCAGCGTAGGCGTCAGCGGGGGGAAGTTGGAGACCCAGTACTTC.

This clone was counted a few times. V is TRBV30 and J is TRBJ2-6; D is unclear. V was shortened by 0 bases and J by 2 bases, with 5 bases between the two germline ends. The CDR3 is made up of 14 amino acids. Germline V gene data show CDR1 as GTSNPN and CDR2 as SVGIG (reference sequence). CDR3 nucleotides: TGTGCCTGGAGTGTAGCAGCTGGGGCCAACGTCCTGACTTTC. This codes for CAWSVAAGANVLTF.

Here the CDR3 DNA reads TGTGCCTGGAGTGTACTCGGGACTAATGCTCAGCCCCAGCATTTT. It is translated as CAWSVLGTNAQPQHF. The rearrangement joins TRBV30 to TRBJ1-5, with D possibly TRBD1 on 5 matching bases. Germline V lookup: CDR1 GTSNPN, CDR2 SVGIG (reference sequence). The CDR3 runs 15 residues. V shed 0 bases and J shed 6 bases, with 15 bases lying between them.

The CDR3 DNA sequence: TGTGCCAGCAGCTGGACTAGAGCAGAGACCCAGTACTTC. This gives the protein CASSWTRAETQYF. The J gene is TRBJ2-5, the V gene TRBV7-2; 7 bases align to TRBD2. V trimming: 4 bases; J trimming: 4 bases; junction bases outside the gene matches: 3. The CDR3 is made up of 13 amino acids. The V gene's germline CDR1 is SGHTA and CDR2 FQGNSA.

In its sample, this clone was seen a few times. The chain carries TRBV29-1 and TRBJ2-2; D might be TRBD1 (6 bases). V lost 4 bases to trimming and J lost 3 bases, with 9 bases between them. This CDR3 has 13 residues. The V gene's germline CDR1 is SQVTM and CDR2 ANQGSEA. This CDR3 is CSVGTVDTGELFF. The CDR3 DNA is TGCAGCGTTGGGACAGTTGACACCGGGGAGCTGTTTTTT.

The chain links TRBV28 to TRBJ2-7; D gene uncertain. Germline CDR1 is MDHEN and CDR2 is SYDVKM. V dropped 2 bases and J dropped 7 bases, with 9 bases sitting between them. The CDR3 totals 12 residues. CDR3 residues: CASSLGLGEQYF. As DNA, the CDR3 is TGTGCCAGCAGTTTAGGGCTTGGGGAGCAGTACTTC.

The V gene is TRBV29-1, the J gene TRBJ2-2; TRBD1 agrees at 8 bases. After removal of 7 bases from V and 4 bases from J, the junction contained 8 bases not matched to a gene. The V gene's germline CDR1 is SQVTM and CDR2 ANQGSEA. The CDR3 length is 14 residues. CDR3 residues: CSAGQGAATGELFF. CDR3 DNA sequence: TGCAGCGCCGGACAGGGTGCGGCCACCGGGGAGCTGTTTTTT.

For this clone: This sample also contains other DNA sequences that code for the same CDR3. CDR3 protein: CSVDSSQETQYF. The CDR3 DNA sequence: TGCAGCGTGGACAGCAGCCAAGAGACCCAGTACTTC. The chain couples TRBV29-1 to TRBJ2-5; the D gene is possibly TRBD1 (6 bases). V was cut by 6 bases and J by 1 base, with 9 bases left in between. This CDR3 spans 12 amino acids. Germline V gene lookup returns CDR1 SQVTM and CDR2 ANQGSEA.

The chain has TRBV9 and TRBJ2-2; 7 nucleotides match TRBD1. The length of the CDR3 is 14 residues. The ends lost 4 bases at V and 5 bases at J; junction bases unmatched: 5. Germline CDR1 reads SGDLS; CDR2 reads YYNGEE. The CDR3 region is CASSLLQGTGELFF. For the CDR3, the DNA is TGTGCCAGCAGCTTACTACAGGGGACCGGGGAGCTGTTTTTT.

The CDR3 is CASSLRTGSSYEQYF. In nucleotides, the CDR3 is TGTGCCAGCAGCTTGCGGACAGGGAGCTCCTACGAGCAGTACTTC. The chain links TRBV7-2 to TRBJ2-7; 8 bases line up with TRBD1. V was clipped by 3 bases and J by 0 bases; unmatched bases: 4. The CDR3 has 15 residues. Germline V gene lookup returns CDR1 SGHTA and CDR2 FQGNSA.

The rearrangement joins TRBV6-6 to TRBJ2-4; D unresolved. V was pared by 6 bases and J by 6 bases, with 15 bases between. Germline CDR1 reads MNHNY; CDR2 reads SVGAGI (reference sequence). The CDR3 length is 14 residues. CDR3 in amino acids: CASSLDRAGNIQYF. The CDR3 coding sequence is TGTGCCAGCAGCCTCGACCGAGCCGGAAACATTCAGTACTTC.

This clone was detected a few times. The chain has TRBV7-9 and TRBJ1-6; D may be TRBD1 (6 bases). The CDR3 has 15 amino acids. Trimming took off 1 base at V and 7 bases at J, with 11 bases between the two ends. The germline V gene has CDR1 SEHNR and CDR2 FQNEAQ (reference sequence). This CDR3 is CASSLEGQKNSPLHF. The CDR3 DNA reads as TGTGCCAGCAGCTTAGAAGGACAGAAGAATTCACCCCTCCACTTT.

The V gene is TRBV4-3, the J gene TRBJ1-2; D remains ambiguous. This CDR3 spans 12 amino acids. Trimming cost V 6 bases and J 2 bases, with 7 bases left between them. CDR1 LGHNA and CDR2 YSLEER come from the germline V gene. CDR3 protein: CASSVSNYGYTF. DNA of the CDR3: TGCGCCAGCAGTGTCAGCAACTATGGCTACACCTTC.

The V gene is TRBV10-3, the J gene TRBJ2-5, with 8 positions matching TRBD2. V lost 10 bases and J lost 2; bases outside the gene matches: 9. CDR1 ENHRY and CDR2 SYGVKD come from the germline V gene. This CDR3 comprises 14 residues. CDR3 DNA sequence: TGTGCCAGCAGGCGAGCGGGGGATCAAGAGACCCAGTACTTC. As protein: CASRRAGDQETQYF.